Presented here are 29 T cell receptor beta chains from one specimen sequenced in a study of response to subunit inactivated influenza vaccine. TCRdb analysed the RT-PCR reads with MiXCR anew, one entry per CDR3 protein. This table has around 200,000 distinct CDR3 sequences, about 10% appearing once. The source was non-naive T cells sorted from PBMCs, collected on the day of vaccination. These TCRs come from a man aged 45-65 years who received an inactivated influenza vaccine.

In its sample, this clonotype was seen a few times. This rearrangement joins TRBV20-1 to TRBJ2-3; 10 nucleotides align to TRBD2. Germline V gene lookup returns CDR1 DFQATT and CDR2 SNEGSKA (reference sequence). The V and J ends lost 5 bases and 0 bases, in that order; junction bases with no gene match: 8. The CDR3 loop spans 16 amino acids. This CDR3 reads CSAFSGRSTSTDTQYF. CDR3 in DNA: TGCAGTGCTTTTAGCGGGAGGAGCACTAGCACAGATACGCAGTATTTT.

Only a few counts were recorded for this clonotype. The CDR3 region has the DNA TGCAGCGTCGTGGAAATATTCGCGAAAGAGACCCAGTACTTC. This translates into CSVVEIFAKETQYF. The V call is TRBV29-1, the J call TRBJ2-5; no reliable D call. Deletions cut 6 bases from V and 3 bases from J, with 17 bases between. The CDR3 extends over 14 amino acids. Germline V CDR1 and CDR2: SQVTM, ANQGSEA. The full variable domain, with the rest looked up from reference TRBV29-1 and TRBJ2-5, is SAVISQKPSRDICQRGTSLTIQCQVDSQVTMMFWYRQQPGQSLTLIATANQGSEATYESGFVIDKFPISRPNLTFSTLTVSNMSPEDSSIYLCSVVEIFAKETQYFGPGTRLLVL.

This clonotype showed up just a few times. The rearrangement joins TRBV5-1 to TRBJ2-7, with D perhaps matching TRBD1 or TRBD2 (5 bases each). Trimming stripped 7 bases from V and 7 bases from J, with 18 bases between. In germline, CDR1 is SGHRS, CDR2 YFSETQ. The CDR3 spans 13 residues. The CDR3 region has the DNA TGCGCCAGCGGGGCACTTAATACGGGGGAGCAGTACTTC. It yields the protein CASGALNTGEQYF.

Many counts were recorded for this clonotype. The V call is TRBV7-8, the J call TRBJ2-7; maybe TRBD2 (6 bases). CDR3 length: 14 amino acids. Trimming left V 5 bases short and J 6 bases short, with 17 bases between. The V gene's germline CDR1 is SGHVS and CDR2 FQNEAQ. The DNA of the CDR3 is TGTGCCAGCAGCCCATCGCGGAGGGGAGGCGAGCAGTACTTC. Translating it yields CASSPSRRGGEQYF.

This clonotype was counted ten times or more. This chain uses TRBV20-1 with TRBJ2-3; the D gene could be TRBD1 or TRBD2 (5 bases each). The germline CDR1 and CDR2 sequences are DFQATT and SNEGSKA (reference sequence). V was trimmed by 6 bases and J by 4 bases, leaving 23 bases between them. The CDR3 covers 16 residues. The CDR3 DNA reads TGCAGTGCCTTGTTCGGGCAACTTCTGGGGGCAGATACGCAGTATTTT. It codes for CSALFGQLLGADTQYF.

The chain carries TRBV20-1 and TRBJ1-6; no reliable D call. Trimming pared 0 bases from V and 9 bases from J, leaving 18 bases between. This CDR3 has 16 amino acids. Per the germline V gene, CDR1 is DFQATT and CDR2 is SNEGSKA (reference sequence). CDR3 in amino acids: CSARDRMGAGSSPLHF. The DNA of the CDR3 is TGCAGTGCTAGAGATCGTATGGGAGCAGGTTCTTCACCCCTCCACTTT.

The genes are TRBV11-2 and TRBJ2-1, with TRBD2 identical over 11 bases. The CDR3 totals 18 residues. The junction had 9 bases not matched to a gene; V was cut back by 4 bases and J by 1 base. The germline CDR1 and CDR2 sequences are SGHAT and FQNNGV. As DNA, the CDR3 is TGTGCCAGCAGCTCGAGGGGGTCTAGCGGGGGGTCCTACAATGAGCAGTTCTTC. Protein: CASSSRGSSGGSYNEQFF.

Only a few counts were recorded for this clonotype. The J gene is TRBJ2-1, the V gene TRBV9; 8 bases map to TRBD2. The CDR3 spans 16 residues. V was pared by 0 bases and J by 4 bases, with 6 bases of the junction left unmatched. Germline-derived CDR1 and CDR2 are SGDLS and YYNGEE. CDR3 residues: CASSVAAGVGYNEQFF. The CDR3 DNA reads TGTGCCAGCAGCGTAGCAGCGGGAGTAGGTTACAATGAGCAGTTCTTC.

This clonotype was observed a handful of times. The gene calls are TRBV19 and TRBJ1-1; unclear D gene. CDR3 size: 16 residues. The germline V gene encodes CDR1 LNHDA and CDR2 SQIVND (reference sequence). Trimming shortened V by 6 bases and J by 0 bases, and 17 bases separated the two germline ends. The CDR3, as DNA: TGTGCCAGTAGGGACTCTCAAAGGGTAATGAACACTGAAGCTTTCTTT. Protein product: CASRDSQRVMNTEAFF.

The chain is built from TRBV28 and TRBJ2-5, with no clear D. The V end was cut by 6 bases, the J end by 3 bases, with 8 bases between. CDR1 MDHEN and CDR2 SYDVKM come from the germline V gene. This CDR3 has 12 residues. This chain's CDR3 is CASRAEKETQYF. CDR3 in DNA: TGTGCCAGCAGAGCTGAAAAAGAGACCCAGTACTTC.

This sequence joins TRBV3-1 and TRBJ2-5; no firm D call. Germline V gene lookup returns CDR1 LGHDT and CDR2 YNNKEL (reference sequence). CDR3 length: 13 amino acids. Between the trimmed V and J ends, which lost 4 bases and 4 bases, there was a span of 10 bases. The CDR3, as DNA: TGTGCCAGCAGCCCAAACTCATTAGAGACCCAGTACTTC. Encoded protein: CASSPNSLETQYF.

Only a few counts were recorded for this clonotype. The chain uses TRBV7-6 and TRBJ2-7; D uncertain. CDR3 length equals 14 residues. The V gene lost 1 base and the J gene lost 2 bases, with 9 bases spanning the gap. Looked up from germline, CDR1 is SGHVS and CDR2 is FNYEAQ. The CDR3 sequence: CASSLGSGPYEQYF. DNA for the CDR3: TGTGCCAGCAGCTTAGGGTCTGGGCCCTACGAGCAGTACTTC.

This clonotype was recorded many times. The gene calls are TRBV7-2 and TRBJ2-6; TRBD1 matches 8 bases. After removal of 5 bases from V and 0 bases from J, the junction contained 6 bases not matched to a gene. Per the germline V gene, CDR1 is SGHTA and CDR2 is FQGNSA. This CDR3 spans 17 amino acids. CDR3 region: CASSERQGRSGANVLTF. The DNA for the CDR3 is TGTGCCAGCAGCGAAAGACAGGGGCGCTCTGGGGCCAACGTCCTGACTTTC.

This clonotype came up a few times. The chain recombines TRBV7-2 with TRBJ2-2, with no clear D. Trimming took 2 bases from V and 3 from J, leaving 7 bases between them. The CDR3 extends over 14 amino acids. The germline V gene encodes CDR1 SGHTA and CDR2 FQGNSA. Here the CDR3 DNA reads TGTGCCAGCAGCTTATCGGTGGACACCGGGGAGCTGTTTTTT. Translated, it gives CASSLSVDTGELFF. Full variable domain (rest looked up from reference TRBV7-2 and TRBJ2-2): GAGVSQSPSNKVTEKGKDVELRCDPISGHTALYWYRQSLGQGLEFLIYFQGNSAPDKSGLPSDRFSAERTGGSVSTLTIQRTQQEDSAVYLCASSLSVDTGELFFGEGSRLTVL.

Many counts were recorded for this clonotype. The chain is built from TRBV4-3 and TRBJ2-1; TRBD2 matches at 9 bases. J lost 4 bases, V lost 0 bases, and 7 bases had no gene match. The CDR3 extends over 17 amino acids. The germline CDR1 and CDR2 sequences are LGHNA and YSLEER. The CDR3 loop reads CASSQEKWLAGYNEQFF. CDR3 DNA sequence: TGCGCCAGCAGCCAAGAAAAGTGGCTAGCGGGGTACAATGAGCAGTTCTTC.

This clonotype was seen more than once but under ten times. This chain uses TRBV29-1 with TRBJ1-2; the D gene is possibly TRBD1 (5 bases). The CDR3 loop spans 13 amino acids. V was clipped by 4 bases and J by 2 bases, with 11 bases between them. CDR1 is SQVTM and CDR2 is ANQGSEA in the germline V gene. Here the CDR3 reads CSVVGRQNYGYTF. The CDR3 coding sequence is TGCAGCGTTGTGGGGCGGCAAAACTATGGCTACACCTTC.

This clonotype is labeled as medium-sized. The chain is built from TRBV12-3 or TRBV12-4 and TRBJ2-3; 7 bases align to TRBD2. The CDR3 has 13 amino acids. V lost 5 bases, J lost 8 bases, and 7 bases stayed unmatched. CDR3 loop: CASSPGLIGTQYF. CDR3 in DNA: TGTGCCAGCAGTCCGGGACTAATCGGTACGCAGTATTTT.

CDR3 amino acids: CASSDPGRPRELFF. CDR3 nucleotide sequence: TGTGCCAGCAGTGATCCGGGCCGCCCCAGGGAGCTGTTTTTT. The chain couples TRBV25-1 to TRBJ2-2; no clear D gene. Germline lookup yields CDR1 MGHDK and CDR2 SYGVNS. The CDR3 contains 14 residues. Between the trimmed V and J ends, which lost 3 bases and 9 bases, there was a span of 14 bases.

The chain employs TRBV10-1 and TRBJ2-7; 9 nucleotides agree with TRBD2. J gave up 3 bases and V 2 bases, and 8 bases lay outside the gene matches. Germline CDR1 reads WNHNN; CDR2 reads SYGVQD (reference sequence). The CDR3 loop spans 16 amino acids. CDR3 nucleotides: TGCGCCAGCAGTGAGGCCTACGGGACTAGCATCTACGAGCAGTACTTC. It codes for CASSEAYGTSIYEQYF.

A few counts support this clonotype. V is TRBV19 and J is TRBJ2-1, with 12 bases lining up with TRBD1. The V segment lost 7 bases and the J segment 9 bases; nucleotides outside the gene matches: 10. This CDR3 spans 15 amino acids. Germline V lookup: CDR1 LNHDA, CDR2 SQIVND (reference sequence). The CDR3 region has the DNA TGTGCCAGTAAGCCGGGACAGGGGGCATTAGGTGAGCAGTTCTTC. This encodes CASKPGQGALGEQFF. Drawing the rest from reference TRBV19 and TRBJ2-1, the complete variable domain is DGGITQSPKYLFRKEGQNVTLSCEQNLNHDAMYWYRQDPGQGLRLIYYSQIVNDFQKGDIAEGYSVSREKKESFPLTVTSAQKNPTAFYLCASKPGQGALGEQFFGPGTRLTVL.

This sequence joins TRBV10-2 and TRBJ1-1; TRBD1 might be the D (5 bases). Germline V lookup: CDR1 WSHSY, CDR2 SAAADI. The CDR3 totals 13 residues. V was clipped by 10 bases and J by 3 bases, with 15 bases between them. CDR3: CATTMGDHTEAFF. CDR3 DNA: TGCGCCACCACTATGGGGGATCACACTGAAGCTTTCTTT.

This clonotype was detected ten times or more. This chain links TRBV10-3 with TRBJ2-5; the D gene is possibly TRBD1 (6 bases). The germline V and J ends were trimmed by 8 bases and 4 bases, with 14 bases remaining between them. CDR3 length: 13 residues. Germline loops: CDR1 ENHRY, CDR2 SYGVKD. This CDR3 is CAIGGVNTETQYF. In nucleotides, the CDR3 is TGTGCCATCGGGGGCGTGAATACAGAGACCCAGTACTTC.

This clonotype was recorded a few times. V is TRBV7-9 and J is TRBJ2-1; D gene uncertain. The CDR3 length is 14 residues. Germline-derived CDR1 and CDR2 are SEHNR and FQNEAQ (reference sequence). V lost 3 bases and J lost 8, with 14 bases in between. The CDR3 region is CASSFSNLPDEQFF. In nucleotides, the CDR3 is TGTGCCAGCAGCTTCTCCAATCTTCCCGATGAGCAGTTCTTC.

There are a few counts of this clonotype. The rearrangement links TRBV3-1 to TRBJ2-5; 8 nucleotides match TRBD2. This CDR3 has 17 amino acids. From germline, CDR1 is LGHDT and CDR2 YNNKEL (reference sequence). J was trimmed by 0 bases and V by 3 bases; bases with no gene match: 9. The CDR3 sequence: CASSQLTSGPYQETQYF. The DNA of the CDR3 is TGTGCCAGCAGCCAGCTAACTAGCGGACCGTACCAAGAGACCCAGTACTTC.

The sample holds many counts of this clonotype. This chain uses TRBV7-2 with TRBJ2-1; 9 nucleotides match TRBD2. Germline V lookup: CDR1 SGHTA, CDR2 FQGNSA. V shed 0 bases and J 9 bases; nucleotides not matched to a gene: 9. CDR3 size: 16 residues. CDR3 DNA sequence: TGTGCCAGCAGCTTAGCGGGTGGGCTAGCGGGGCGTGAGCAGTTCTTC. Translation: CASSLAGGLAGREQFF.

This clonotype showed up just a few times. This rearrangement joins TRBV7-4 to TRBJ2-4; the D call may be TRBD1 or TRBD2 (7 bases each). This CDR3 has 18 residues. Germline loops: CDR1 SGHVT, CDR2 SQSDAQ. Trimming stripped 2 bases from V and 0 bases from J, with 17 bases between. This chain's CDR3 is CASSLLVQGGIAKNIQYF. The CDR3 bases are TGTGCCAGCAGCTTACTCGTCCAGGGGGGGATAGCCAAAAACATTCAGTACTTC.

This clonotype was recorded a few times. The gene calls are TRBV3-1 and TRBJ2-5; D is perhaps TRBD2 (6 bases). The V and J ends lost 7 bases and 2 bases respectively, with 11 bases between them. CDR1 and CDR2 from the germline V gene are LGHDT and YNNKEL (reference sequence). This CDR3 has 13 amino acids. The CDR3 DNA reads TGTGCCAGCAACTGGGACTGGCAAGAGACCCAGTACTTC. As protein: CASNWDWQETQYF.

This clonotype was seen ten or more times. The chain combines TRBV12-3 or TRBV12-4 with TRBJ1-5, with D possibly being TRBD1 (6 bases). The CDR3 has 14 amino acids. V was trimmed by 7 bases and J by 4 bases, leaving 14 bases between them. In DNA, the CDR3 is TGTGCCAGCACCATCGCTGGGACAAATCAGCCCCAGCATTTT. This translates into CASTIAGTNQPQHF.

This clonotype was detected ten times or more. This rearrangement joins TRBV10-3 to TRBJ2-5; 8 nucleotides align to TRBD2. In germline, CDR1 is ENHRY, CDR2 SYGVKD. This CDR3 region has 14 residues. With V trimmed by 6 bases and J by 0 bases, 3 bases remained unmatched. This CDR3 is CAISREGNQETQYF. The CDR3 DNA reads as TGTGCCATCAGCCGGGAGGGAAACCAAGAGACCCAGTACTTC.